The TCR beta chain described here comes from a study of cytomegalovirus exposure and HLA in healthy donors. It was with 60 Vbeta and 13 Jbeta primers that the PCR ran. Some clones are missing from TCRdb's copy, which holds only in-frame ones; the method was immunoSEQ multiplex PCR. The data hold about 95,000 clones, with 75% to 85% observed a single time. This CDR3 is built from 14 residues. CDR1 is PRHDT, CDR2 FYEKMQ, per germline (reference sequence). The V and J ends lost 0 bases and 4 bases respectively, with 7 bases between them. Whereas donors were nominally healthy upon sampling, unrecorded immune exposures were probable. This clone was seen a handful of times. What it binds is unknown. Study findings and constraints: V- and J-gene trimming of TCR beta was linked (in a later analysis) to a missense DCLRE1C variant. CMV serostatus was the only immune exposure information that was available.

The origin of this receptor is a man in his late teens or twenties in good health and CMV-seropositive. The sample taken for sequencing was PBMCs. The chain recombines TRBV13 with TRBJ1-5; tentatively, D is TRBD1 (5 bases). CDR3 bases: TGTGCCAGCAGCTTAGGGCAGGGAAATCAGCCCCAGCATTTT. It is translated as CASSLGQGNQPQHF.